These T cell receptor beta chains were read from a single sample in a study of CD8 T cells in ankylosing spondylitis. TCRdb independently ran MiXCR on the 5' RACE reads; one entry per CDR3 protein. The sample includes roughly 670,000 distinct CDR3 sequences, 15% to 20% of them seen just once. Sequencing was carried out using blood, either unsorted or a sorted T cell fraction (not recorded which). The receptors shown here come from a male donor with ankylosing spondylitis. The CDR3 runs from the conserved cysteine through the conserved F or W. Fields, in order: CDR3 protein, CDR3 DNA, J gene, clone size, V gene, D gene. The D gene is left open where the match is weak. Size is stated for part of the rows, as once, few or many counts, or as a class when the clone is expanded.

CASSQVEGGGYEQYF	TGCGCCAGCAGCCAAGTCGAGGGGGGCGGCTACGAGCAGTACTTC	TRBJ2-7	.	TRBV4-3	.
CSAQRESDTQYF	TGCAGTGCTCAGCGGGAGTCAGATACGCAGTATTTT	TRBJ2-3	.	TRBV20-1	TRBD2
CASSLRGGGSYNEQFF	TGTGCCAGCAGCTTACGGGGGGGGGGATCCTACAATGAGCAGTTCTTC	TRBJ2-1	few	TRBV7-2	TRBD2
CASSTLRDRIYEQYF	TGTGCCAGCAGCACCCTCCGGGACAGAATCTACGAGCAGTACTTC	TRBJ2-7	.	TRBV25-1	TRBD1
CSVPQGAGYTF	TGCAGCGTTCCACAGGGTGCCGGCTACACCTTC	TRBJ1-2	many	TRBV29-1	.
CASSPPEGQPQHF	TGTGCCAGCTCACCACCGGAGGGTCAGCCCCAGCATTTT	TRBJ1-5	many	TRBV18	.
CSATPPGMANTEAFF	TGCAGTGCCACCCCCCCAGGGATGGCGAACACTGAAGCTTTCTTT	TRBJ1-1	.	TRBV20-1	.
CASSLAPGGAQETQYF	TGTGCCAGCAGTTTAGCGCCGGGGGGGGCTCAAGAGACCCAGTACTTC	TRBJ2-5	few	TRBV12-3/TRBV12-4	TRBD2
CASSLGTGLDWNEQFF	TGTGCCAGCAGCTTAGGGACGGGACTAGACTGGAATGAGCAGTTCTTC	TRBJ2-1	many	TRBV7-9	TRBD2
CATSASGVYNEQFF	TGTGCCACCAGTGCTAGCGGGGTCTACAATGAGCAGTTCTTC	TRBJ2-1	few	TRBV24-1	TRBD2
CASSLTGKGSSTDTQYF	TGTGCCAGCAGCTTGACCGGGAAGGGGTCTAGCACAGATACGCAGTATTTT	TRBJ2-3	few	TRBV7-2	.
CASSAGGSVYEQYF	TGTGCCAGCAGCGCGGGAGGATCTGTCTACGAGCAGTACTTC	TRBJ2-7	.	TRBV9	TRBD2
CASSFARDYGYTF	TGTGCCAGCAGTTTTGCCAGGGACTATGGCTACACCTTC	TRBJ1-2	.	TRBV12-3/TRBV12-4	.
CASSEGTGGVNTEAFF	TGTGCCAGCAGCGAGGGGACAGGGGGCGTGAACACTGAAGCTTTCTTT	TRBJ1-1	many	TRBV9	TRBD1
CASSLIRGLAESYNEQFF	TGCGCCAGCAGCTTGATTAGGGGACTAGCGGAATCCTACAATGAGCAGTTCTTC	TRBJ2-1	.	TRBV5-1	TRBD2
CASSAGQLHSNQPQHF	TGTGCCAGCAGTGCGGGACAGCTTCATAGCAATCAGCCCCAGCATTTT	TRBJ1-5	.	TRBV2	TRBD1
CASSQAGVGRTEAFF	TGCGCCAGCAGCCAAGCGGGGGTGGGGAGAACTGAAGCTTTCTTT	TRBJ1-1	.	TRBV4-1	.